Below are 19 T cell receptor beta chains sequenced from a single sample in a study of blood T cell repertoires in COVID-19. The assay was immunoSEQ multiplex PCR, and TCRdb's table has in-frame clones only and misses some. The repertoire consists of around 250,000 clones, with 86% occurring once and the leading ten covering approximately 6.2%. The sequencing input was peripheral blood. Receptors were obtained from a man aged 55 to 70 with acute or convalescent COVID-19.

The chain links TRBV9 to TRBJ1-3; D unclear. CDR1 is SGDLS and CDR2 is YYNGEE in the germline V gene. V lost 6 bases and J lost 3, with 16 bases in between. This CDR3 comprises 15 residues. The CDR3 reads CASTRTGGGGNTIYF. The CDR3 DNA sequence: TGTGCCAGCACCCGGACTGGCGGCGGTGGAAACACCATATATTTT.

The rearrangement uses TRBV27 and TRBJ2-2; TRBD2 matches 15 bases. This CDR3 is 16 amino acids long. Germline V lookup: CDR1 MNHEY, CDR2 SMNVEV (reference sequence). V lost 6 bases, J lost 5 bases, and 4 bases stayed unmatched. CDR3 region: CASSLGLAGGTGELFF. CDR3 DNA: TGTGCCAGCAGCCTGGGACTAGCGGGAGGTACCGGGGAGCTGTTTTTT.

The chain recombines TRBV7-9 with TRBJ1-1; possible D gene TRBD1, 6 bases. Germline lookup yields CDR1 SEHNR and CDR2 FQNEAQ (reference sequence). V was clipped by 2 bases and J by 8 bases, with 18 bases between them. The CDR3 is 15 amino acids. CDR3 DNA: TGTGCCAGCAGCTTACAAGGACAGTCCTCTTCCGAAGCTTTCTTT. It is translated as CASSLQGQSSSEAFF.

The genes are TRBV7-2 and TRBJ2-3, with 12 bases that match TRBD2. CDR1 SGHTA and CDR2 FQGNSA come from the germline V gene. This CDR3 is built from 19 residues. V gave up 2 bases and J gave up 4 bases; unmatched junction bases: 13. The CDR3 is CASSLTSPSTSGSADTQYF. Here the CDR3 DNA reads TGTGCCAGCAGCTTAACATCACCCTCGACTAGCGGGAGTGCAGATACGCAGTATTTT.

The sample holds one count of this clone. CDR3 bases: TGCGCCAGCAGCCGGACTAGACCCTACAATGAGCAGTTCTTC. Translating gives CASSRTRPYNEQFF. The chain joins TRBV5-1 to TRBJ2-1, with 7 bases that match TRBD2. Losses at the gene ends were 4 bases for V and 2 bases for J; bases not matched to a gene: 3. CDR1 SGHRS and CDR2 YFSETQ come from the germline V gene. The CDR3 is 14 amino acids. Full variable domain (rest looked up from reference TRBV5-1 and TRBJ2-1): KAGVTQTPRYLIKTRGQQVTLSCSPISGHRSVSWYQQTPGQGLQFLFEYFSETQRNKGNFPGRFSGRQFSNSRSEMNVSTLELGDSALYLCASSRTRPYNEQFFGPGTRLTVL.

The V call is TRBV10-2, the J call TRBJ1-4, with D possibly being TRBD1 (5 bases). From germline, CDR1 is WSHSY and CDR2 SAAADI. CDR3 length: 14 amino acids. Trimming cost V 1 base and J 10 bases, with 13 bases left between them. The CDR3 protein is CASSEWQGGGKLFF. The CDR3 nucleotides are TGCGCCAGCAGTGAGTGGCAGGGCGGGGGAAAACTGTTTTTT.

The sample holds one count of this clone. CDR3: CASSDSSAGDQYF. The DNA of the CDR3 is TGTGCCAGCAGTGACTCGAGCGCGGGGGACCAGTATTTT. The rearrangement uses TRBV6-4 and TRBJ2-3; 7 nucleotides agree with TRBD2. V shed 0 bases and J 12 bases; nucleotides not matched to a gene: 6. This CDR3 has 13 amino acids. Germline CDR1 is MRHNA and CDR2 is SNTAGT.

This clone occurred once. The rearrangement uses TRBV5-4 and TRBJ2-7, with TRBD1 matching 8 bases. There are 15 residues in the CDR3. Germline CDR1 is SGHNT and CDR2 is YYREEE (reference sequence). Trimming took 5 bases from V and 6 from J; bases not matched to a gene: 13. CDR3 DNA sequence: TGTGCCAGCAGATCCAGGGACAGGAGGCCCCTCGAGCAGTACTTC. The encoded protein is CASRSRDRRPLEQYF.

The chain recombines TRBV5-5 with TRBJ1-3; no reliable D call. CDR3 length equals 12 residues. The germline gives CDR1 SGHKS, CDR2 YYEKEE (reference sequence). V lost 4 bases and J lost 4, with 6 bases in between. This CDR3 reads CASSPTGNTIYF. CDR3 DNA: TGTGCCAGCAGCCCTACGGGAAACACCATATATTTT.

This sequence joins TRBV19 and TRBJ1-5, with 11 bases that match TRBD1. The CDR3 has 14 amino acids. The ends lost 4 bases at V and 7 bases at J; junction bases unmatched: 3. Germline CDR1 and CDR2: LNHDA and SQIVND (reference sequence). The CDR3 sequence is CASSTGQGEQPQHF. CDR3 in DNA: TGTGCCAGTAGTACGGGACAGGGGGAACAGCCCCAGCATTTT.

The gene calls are TRBV10-3 and TRBJ2-6, with TRBD1 identical over 10 bases. This CDR3 region has 18 residues. The V gene's germline CDR1 is ENHRY and CDR2 SYGVKD. V shed 11 bases and J 4 bases; nucleotides not matched to a gene: 17. CDR3 protein: CAVRKDRGGIIGANVLTF. For the CDR3, the DNA is TGTGCCGTCCGAAAGGACAGGGGGGGAATAATAGGGGCCAACGTCCTGACTTTC.

The chain uses TRBV4-1 and TRBJ1-3; D is possibly TRBD1 (5 bases). Germline V CDR1 and CDR2: MGHRA, YSYEKL. Trimming removed 1 base from V and 4 bases from J, with 8 bases in between. There are 14 residues in the CDR3. The CDR3 spells CASSQGQFGNTIYF. CDR3 DNA: TGCGCCAGCAGCCAAGGACAGTTCGGAAACACCATATATTTT.

Comments on this clone: Germline and junction disagree at one end, which may indicate a read error. This chain joins TRBV7-7 and TRBJ2-3; 8 positions agree with TRBD2. Germline V CDR1 and CDR2: SSHAT, FNYEAQ (reference sequence). The CDR3 runs to 15 residues. Written as DNA, the CDR3 is TGTGCTAGCAGCTTAGAAGCGGGAGTGACAGATACGCAGTATTTT. Translation: CASSLEAGVTDTQYF.

The genes are TRBV6-2 or TRBV6-3 and TRBJ2-7, with 9 bases fitting TRBD1. Germline-derived CDR1 and CDR2 are MNHEY and SVGEGT. This CDR3 contains 15 residues. Trimming cost V 5 bases and J 1 base; bases outside gene matches: 6. CDR3 bases: TGTGCCAGCAGTGATTACAGGGGGCGATCCTACGAGCAGTACTTC. It encodes CASSDYRGRSYEQYF.

This clone was recorded only once. This chain joins TRBV5-5 and TRBJ1-5; tentative D call: TRBD1 (6 bases). The germline gives CDR1 SGHKS, CDR2 YYEKEE (reference sequence). This CDR3 spans 16 amino acids. The V gene lost 0 bases and the J gene lost 0 bases, with 10 bases spanning the gap. The CDR3: CASSLVAGASNQPQHF. CDR3 DNA: TGTGCCAGCAGCTTGGTAGCAGGGGCTAGCAATCAGCCCCAGCATTTT.

J is TRBJ1-1 and V is TRBV5-1, with D possibly matching TRBD1 (6 bases). CDR3 length: 15 amino acids. Trimming pared 1 base from V and 1 base from J, leaving 11 bases between. CDR1 is SGHRS, CDR2 YFSETQ, per germline. CDR3 in amino acids: CASSLRMGANTEAFF. In nucleotides, the CDR3 is TGCGCCAGCAGCTTGAGAATGGGGGCGAACACTGAAGCTTTCTTT. Complete variable domain (other parts from reference TRBV5-1 and TRBJ1-1): KAGVTQTPRYLIKTRGQQVTLSCSPISGHRSVSWYQQTPGQGLQFLFEYFSETQRNKGNFPGRFSGRQFSNSRSEMNVSTLELGDSALYLCASSLRMGANTEAFFGQGTRLTVV.

With regard to this clone: Other DNA sequences within the sample encode an identical CDR3. The chain uses TRBV12-3 or TRBV12-4 and TRBJ2-7, with a weak D call TRBD1 (6 bases). V lost 3 bases to trimming and J lost 3 bases, with 9 bases between them. The CDR3 runs 13 residues. The CDR3 nucleotides read TGTGCCAGCAGTTTCGGACAGAGCTACGAGCAGTACTTC. It is translated as CASSFGQSYEQYF.

The J gene is TRBJ2-3, the V gene TRBV7-8, with 8 bases fitting TRBD2. After removal of 3 bases from V and 5 bases from J, the junction contained 4 bases not matched to a gene. This CDR3 is 14 amino acids long. Germline V gene sequence: CDR1 SGHVS, CDR2 FQNEAQ. CDR3 DNA sequence: TGTGCCAGCAGCTTTAGTAGCGGGATAGATACGCAGTATTTT. Translated: CASSFSSGIDTQYF.

V and J are TRBV28 and TRBJ1-4; unclear D gene. This CDR3 contains 13 residues. With 8 bases removed from V and 0 bases from J, the gap between germline ends came to 7 bases. Germline assignment: CDR1 MDHEN and CDR2 SYDVKM. CDR3 coding DNA: TGTGCCAGCGCCGGTGCAACTAATGAAAAACTGTTTTTT. This codes for CASAGATNEKLFF.